The 32 T cell receptor beta chains reported below all come from one sample, sequenced in a study of cytomegalovirus exposure and HLA in healthy donors. The PCR ran on 60 Vbeta and 13 Jbeta primers. The method was immunoSEQ multiplex PCR; TCRdb's version includes in-frame clones alone and lacks a portion of them. The sample has around 160,000 clones, over 60% seen once. Sequenced material: PBMCs. The receptors here all came from a man aged 40-55 years in good health and CMV-seropositive.

The chain links TRBV10-3 to TRBJ2-5, with 7 bases matching TRBD2. V lost 5 bases and J lost 2; bases outside the gene matches: 8. Germline CDR1 ENHRY, CDR2 SYGVKD. The CDR3 is 15 residues long. CDR3 bases: TGTGCCATCAGTCCCAGCGGGAACCCTCAAGAGACCCAGTACTTC. Amino acids: CAISPSGNPQETQYF.

The chain links TRBV11-2 to TRBJ1-3; possible D gene TRBD1, 5 bases. Trimming pared 5 bases from V and 4 bases from J, leaving 15 bases between. Germline CDR1 is SGHAT and CDR2 is FQNNGV. The CDR3 is 15 residues long. The CDR3: CASSPEAGGGNTIYF. The CDR3 coding sequence is TGTGCCAGCAGCCCCGAGGCGGGGGGAGGAAACACCATATATTTT.

The J gene is TRBJ1-2, the V gene TRBV11-2, with D possibly TRBD1 on 6 matching bases. V was cut by 5 bases and J by 4 bases, with 17 bases left in between. CDR1 and CDR2 from the germline V gene are SGHAT and FQNNGV. The CDR3 contains 15 residues. Here the CDR3 reads CASSPIRGLSYGYTF. Here the CDR3 DNA reads TGTGCCAGCAGCCCTATCAGGGGTTTGAGCTATGGCTACACCTTC.

The count of this clone is one. The rearrangement uses TRBV5-6 and TRBJ2-7, with TRBD2 as a possible D gene (7 bases). The V end was cut by 1 base, the J end by 2 bases, with 10 bases between. The CDR3 sequence is 14 residues long. Per the germline V gene, CDR1 is SGHDT and CDR2 is YYEEEE. The DNA of the CDR3 is TGTGCCAGCAGCTTGAGCGGGACAACCTACGAGCAGTACTTC. Amino acids: CASSLSGTTYEQYF.

V usage is TRBV19 and J usage is TRBJ2-5, with 7 bases matching TRBD1. With V trimmed by 4 bases and J by 5 bases, 7 bases remained unmatched. CDR1 and CDR2 from the germline V gene are LNHDA and SQIVND (reference sequence). This CDR3 has 14 amino acids. The CDR3 sequence is CASSNSGGLETQYF. CDR3 sequence (DNA): TGTGCCAGTAGTAACTCAGGGGGTTTGGAGACCCAGTACTTC.

This clone was recorded once. The gene calls are TRBV2 and TRBJ2-7, with 7 bases aligning to TRBD1. This CDR3 contains 16 residues. Germline trimming cut 3 bases from V and 3 bases from J; bases unmatched to any gene: 11. Germline CDR1 reads SNHLY; CDR2 reads FYNNEI. The CDR3 region has the DNA TGTGCCAGCAGTGACCTCGACAGGGCCTCAATCTACGAGCAGTACTTC. It is translated as CASSDLDRASIYEQYF.

The rearrangement uses TRBV6-5 and TRBJ2-7; a weak D match, TRBD2 (6 bases). Trimming cost V 6 bases and J 2 bases, with 14 bases left between them. The CDR3 is made up of 14 amino acids. Germline loops: CDR1 MNHEY, CDR2 SVGAGI. The CDR3, as DNA: TGTGCCAGCAGCTGGCTGGGAGGAGCCTACGAGCAGTACTTC. Translating it yields CASSWLGGAYEQYF.

The chain employs TRBV7-9 and TRBJ2-7, with 7 bases aligning to TRBD2. CDR1 and CDR2 from the germline V gene are SEHNR and FQNEAQ (reference sequence). The V segment lost 5 bases and the J segment 3 bases; nucleotides outside the gene matches: 7. The CDR3 spans 14 residues. As DNA, the CDR3 is TGTGCCAGCAGCCCGGCGGGGGTGAACTACGAGCAGTACTTC. Translating gives CASSPAGVNYEQYF.

V is TRBV27 and J is TRBJ2-5; perhaps TRBD2 as D (6 bases). The V end lost 3 bases, the J end lost 4 bases, and 12 bases lay between the germline ends. The germline V gene has CDR1 MNHEY and CDR2 SMNVEV (reference sequence). This CDR3 has 14 amino acids. The CDR3 nucleotides are TGTGCCAGCAGTTTGGTACTGGGGGGAGAGACCCAGTACTTC. Translated: CASSLVLGGETQYF.

The V gene is TRBV28, the J gene TRBJ1-1, with a possible D match to TRBD1 (5 bases). Per the germline V gene, CDR1 is MDHEN and CDR2 is SYDVKM. With 4 bases removed from V and 1 base from J, the gap between germline ends came to 10 bases. This CDR3 is built from 14 residues. DNA of the CDR3: TGTGCCAGCAGTTGGGGGGGACGGAACACTGAAGCTTTCTTT. Residues: CASSWGGRNTEAFF.

This clone appeared a few times. The genes are TRBV29-1 and TRBJ1-2; weak D call: TRBD1 (6 bases). Trimming stripped 7 bases from V and 6 bases from J, with 18 bases between. Per germline, CDR1 SQVTM and CDR2 ANQGSEA. CDR3 length: 13 residues. The CDR3: CSAVRGAGDGYTF. For the CDR3, the DNA is TGCAGCGCCGTCCGGGGGGCAGGCGATGGCTACACCTTC.

In DNA, the CDR3 is TGTGCCAGCAGCCAGGGGACTAGCGGGAGGTCCTACAATGAGCAGTTCTTC. It specifies CASSQGTSGRSYNEQFF. The J gene is TRBJ2-1, the V gene TRBV7-9, with 15 nucleotides matching TRBD2. Per germline, CDR1 SEHNR and CDR2 FQNEAQ (reference sequence). The V and J ends lost 5 bases and 1 base, in that order; junction bases with no gene match: 3. The CDR3 is 17 residues long.

The chain employs TRBV9 and TRBJ2-1; 7 nucleotides align to TRBD1. This CDR3 is built from 19 residues. J was trimmed by 0 bases and V by 3 bases; bases with no gene match: 15. Germline CDR1 SGDLS, CDR2 YYNGEE. CDR3 sequence: CASSDLTGTPESSYNEQFF. The CDR3 nucleotides read TGTGCCAGCAGCGACCTGACAGGGACCCCCGAAAGCTCCTACAATGAGCAGTTCTTC.

J is TRBJ1-3 and V is TRBV27; TRBD1 might be the D (6 bases). Trimming removed 3 bases at V and 4 bases at J, with 13 bases between. The CDR3 consists of 15 residues. Per the germline V gene, CDR1 is MNHEY and CDR2 is SMNVEV (reference sequence). CDR3 loop: CASSLSRGPGNTIYF. In DNA form, the CDR3 reads TGTGCCAGCAGTTTGAGCAGGGGACCCGGAAACACCATATATTTT.

The chain joins TRBV5-4 to TRBJ1-2; no clear D gene. Per the germline V gene, CDR1 is SGHNT and CDR2 is YYREEE (reference sequence). V lost 3 bases to trimming and J lost 6 bases, with 21 bases between them. This CDR3 is built from 16 residues. In nucleotides, the CDR3 is TGTGCCAGCAGCTCGGGGTCCGTGGCACAGTTCAATGGCTACACCTTC. Protein: CASSSGSVAQFNGYTF.

The chain has TRBV4-2 and TRBJ2-1, with TRBD2 matching over 15 bases. Germline V lookup: CDR1 LGHNA, CDR2 YNFKEQ. V lost 2 bases, J lost 1 base, and 3 bases stayed unmatched. The CDR3 has 18 residues. The CDR3 nucleotides read TGTGCCAGCAGCCAATCCGGGACTAGCGGGGGGTCCTACAATGAGCAGTTCTTC. It encodes CASSQSGTSGGSYNEQFF.

The chain combines TRBV18 with TRBJ1-5; TRBD1 aligns across 7 bases. This CDR3 comprises 14 residues. Germline values: CDR1 KGHSH, CDR2 LQKENI. Trimming cost V 7 bases and J 1 base; bases outside gene matches: 4. This CDR3 reads CASWTGESNQPQHF. DNA of the CDR3: TGTGCCAGCTGGACAGGAGAAAGCAATCAGCCCCAGCATTTT.

This chain connects TRBV5-1 to TRBJ2-3; 8 positions match TRBD1. This CDR3 spans 16 amino acids. Germline CDR1 SGHRS, CDR2 YFSETQ. The junction had 3 bases not matched to a gene; V was cut back by 0 bases and J by 0 bases. The CDR3 protein is CASSLGTGGSTDTQYF. The CDR3 bases are TGCGCCAGCAGCTTGGGAACAGGGGGAAGCACAGATACGCAGTATTTT.

The rearrangement joins TRBV5-1 to TRBJ2-5, with D perhaps matching TRBD2 (5 bases). V was shortened by 2 bases and J by 1 base, with 12 bases between the two germline ends. The CDR3 loop spans 15 amino acids. Per the germline V gene, CDR1 is SGHRS and CDR2 is YFSETQ. CDR3 sequence (DNA): TGCGCCAGCAGCTTTCGAGGGTTAGGCCAAGAGACCCAGTACTTC. This translates into CASSFRGLGQETQYF.

This clone occurred a few times. The gene calls are TRBV7-2 and TRBJ2-1; a weak D match, TRBD2 (6 bases). The CDR3 spans 16 residues. Trimming took off 4 bases at V and 8 bases at J, with 21 bases between the two ends. Germline-derived CDR1 and CDR2 are SGHTA and FQGNSA. The CDR3 sequence is CASSSLWAGTRDEQFF. CDR3 DNA sequence: TGTGCCAGCAGCTCCCTCTGGGCGGGAACGCGGGATGAGCAGTTCTTC.

This clone was recorded once. The CDR3 reads CASRTLGLLQETQYF. The DNA for the CDR3 is TGTGCCAGCAGAACTCTGGGACTTCTACAAGAGACCCAGTACTTC. The chain combines TRBV28 with TRBJ2-5; tentatively, D is TRBD2 (6 bases). Trimming left V 6 bases short and J 2 bases short, with 16 bases between. Germline V gene sequence: CDR1 MDHEN, CDR2 SYDVKM. The CDR3 is 15 amino acids.

The V and J genes are TRBV6-1 and TRBJ2-5; D possibly corresponds to TRBD2 (6 bases). Germline V gives CDR1 MNHNS, CDR2 SASEGT. Trimming removed 8 bases at V and 0 bases at J, with 7 bases between. The length of the CDR3 is 12 residues. As DNA, the CDR3 is TGTGCCAGCGGGGGGTACCAAGAGACCCAGTACTTC. Translating gives CASGGYQETQYF.

This sequence joins TRBV5-1 and TRBJ2-1; 9 bases agree with TRBD2. Germline lookup yields CDR1 SGHRS and CDR2 YFSETQ. V lost 4 bases to trimming and J lost 8 bases; unmatched junction nucleotides: 4. The CDR3 consists of 13 residues. CDR3 DNA: TGCGCCAGCAGCGTGCGACTAGCGGATGAGCAGTTCTTC. Amino acid sequence: CASSVRLADEQFF.

This chain links TRBV27 with TRBJ2-1, with unresolved D. Per the germline V gene, CDR1 is MNHEY and CDR2 is SMNVEV (reference sequence). The CDR3 runs 14 residues. The ends were cut back, 9 bases at V and 0 bases at J, with 12 bases in the middle. The DNA for the CDR3 is TGTGCCAGTTCCGGGTCGAGCTCCTACAATGAGCAGTTCTTC. Residues: CASSGSSSYNEQFF.

The sample holds a few counts of this clone. For the CDR3, the DNA is TGTGCCATCAGTGATCTCGAGGGAGAGACCCAGTACTTC. Encoded protein: CAISDLEGETQYF. The chain couples TRBV10-3 to TRBJ2-5; D is perhaps TRBD2 (5 bases). This CDR3 has 13 amino acids. V gave up 3 bases and J gave up 4 bases, with 9 bases separating them. Germline V gene sequence: CDR1 ENHRY, CDR2 SYGVKD.

This chain joins TRBV7-3 and TRBJ1-1; 8 bases fit TRBD1. Germline CDR1 SGHTA, CDR2 FQGTGA. V lost 1 base, J lost 8 bases, and 21 bases stayed unmatched. The CDR3 is 19 residues long. The CDR3 reads CASSLKEQGAVILQLEAFF. In DNA form, the CDR3 reads TGTGCCAGCAGCTTAAAGGAGCAGGGGGCTGTCATATTACAGCTCGAAGCTTTCTTT.

V usage is TRBV19 and J usage is TRBJ2-1; no definite D call. The CDR3 runs to 11 residues. CDR1 is LNHDA, CDR2 SQIVND, per germline (reference sequence). V was shortened by 7 bases and J by 8 bases, with 9 bases between the two germline ends. CDR3 in amino acids: CASTGFDEQFF. The CDR3 coding sequence is TGTGCCAGTACCGGGTTCGATGAGCAGTTCTTC.

The rearrangement uses TRBV19 and TRBJ2-7, with D tentatively TRBD1 (6 bases). The CDR3 covers 16 residues. Germline loops: CDR1 LNHDA, CDR2 SQIVND (reference sequence). Trimming shortened V by 5 bases and J by 2 bases, and 19 bases separated the two germline ends. The CDR3 reads CASSPPAGAIPYEQYF. Written as DNA, the CDR3 is TGTGCCAGTAGTCCTCCTGCAGGGGCGATCCCCTACGAGCAGTACTTC.

This sequence joins TRBV28 and TRBJ1-2; D is undetermined. The CDR3 sequence is 12 residues long. Germline V gene sequence: CDR1 MDHEN, CDR2 SYDVKM. V was cut by 6 bases and J by 4 bases, with 9 bases left in between. CDR3 protein: CASSHSGYGYTF. DNA for the CDR3: TGTGCCAGCAGCCATAGCGGCTATGGCTACACCTTC.

This clone is a singleton in its sample. The chain carries TRBV10-2 and TRBJ2-7; 9 positions agree with TRBD1. CDR1 is WSHSY, CDR2 SAAADI, per germline. The V and J ends lost 6 bases and 6 bases, in that order; junction bases with no gene match: 9. This CDR3 spans 14 amino acids. The CDR3 DNA reads as TGCGCCAGCAGCGGGGGACAGGGATTAACCGAGCAGTACTTC. Protein product: CASSGGQGLTEQYF.

The chain has TRBV4-1 and TRBJ2-7; TRBD2 agrees at 9 bases. In germline, CDR1 is MGHRA, CDR2 YSYEKL. CDR3 length equals 18 residues. With V trimmed by 1 base and J by 3 bases, 13 bases remained unmatched. As DNA, the CDR3 is TGCGCCAGCAGCCAAGCCGCGGGGGGGCCTATTGGGGTCTACGAGCAGTACTTC. It translates to CASSQAAGGPIGVYEQYF.

The V gene is TRBV18, the J gene TRBJ2-7, with D unclear. Per germline, CDR1 KGHSH and CDR2 LQKENI. There are 14 residues in the CDR3. The germline V and J ends were trimmed by 3 bases and 4 bases, with 13 bases remaining between them. DNA for the CDR3: TGTGCCAGCTCACCTGGAGTACTCGAATACGAGCAGTACTTC. This sequence encodes CASSPGVLEYEQYF.